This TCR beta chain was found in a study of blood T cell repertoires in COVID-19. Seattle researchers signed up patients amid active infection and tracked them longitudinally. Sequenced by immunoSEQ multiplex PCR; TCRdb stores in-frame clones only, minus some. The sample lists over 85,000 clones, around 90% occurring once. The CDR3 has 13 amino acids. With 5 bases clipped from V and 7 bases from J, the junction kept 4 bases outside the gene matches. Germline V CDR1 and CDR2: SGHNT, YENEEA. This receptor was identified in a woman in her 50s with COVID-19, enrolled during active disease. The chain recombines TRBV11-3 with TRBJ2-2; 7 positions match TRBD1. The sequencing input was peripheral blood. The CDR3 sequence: CASSPQGYGELFF. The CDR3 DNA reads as TGTGCCAGCAGCCCACAGGGGTACGGGGAGCTGTTTTTT.